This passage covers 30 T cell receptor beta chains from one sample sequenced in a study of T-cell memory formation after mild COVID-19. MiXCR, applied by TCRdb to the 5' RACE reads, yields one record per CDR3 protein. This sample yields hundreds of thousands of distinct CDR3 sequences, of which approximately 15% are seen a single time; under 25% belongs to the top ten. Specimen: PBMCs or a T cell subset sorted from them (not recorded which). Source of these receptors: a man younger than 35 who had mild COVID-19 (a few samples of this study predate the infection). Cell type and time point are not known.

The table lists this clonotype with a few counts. CDR3 in amino acids: CASSMSRGPDTQYF. The DNA of the CDR3 is TGTGCCAGCAGTATGTCGAGGGGTCCAGATACGCAGTATTTT. This sequence joins TRBV12-3 or TRBV12-4 and TRBJ2-3; D tentatively fits TRBD1 or TRBD2 (5 bases each). The germline V and J ends were trimmed by 5 bases and 4 bases, with 13 bases remaining between them. The CDR3 runs to 14 residues.

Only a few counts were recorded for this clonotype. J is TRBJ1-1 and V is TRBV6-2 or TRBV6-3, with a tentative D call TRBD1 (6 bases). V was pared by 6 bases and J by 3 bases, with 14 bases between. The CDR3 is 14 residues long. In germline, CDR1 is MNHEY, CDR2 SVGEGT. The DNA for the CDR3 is TGTGCCAGCAGAAACAGGGAGGCGGACACTGAAGCTTTCTTT. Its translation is CASRNREADTEAFF.

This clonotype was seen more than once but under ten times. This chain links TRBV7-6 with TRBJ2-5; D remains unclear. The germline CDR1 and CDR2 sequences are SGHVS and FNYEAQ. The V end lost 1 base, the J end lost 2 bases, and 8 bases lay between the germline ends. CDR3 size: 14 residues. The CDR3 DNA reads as TGTGCCAGCAGCTTAGGCCCTGAGCAAGAGACCCAGTACTTC. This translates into CASSLGPEQETQYF.

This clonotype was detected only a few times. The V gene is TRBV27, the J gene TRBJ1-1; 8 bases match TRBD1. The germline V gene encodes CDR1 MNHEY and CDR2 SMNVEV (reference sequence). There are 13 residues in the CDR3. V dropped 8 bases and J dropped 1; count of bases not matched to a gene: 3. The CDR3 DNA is TGTGCCAGCCTGGGGACAGGGAACACTGAAGCTTTCTTT. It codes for CASLGTGNTEAFF.

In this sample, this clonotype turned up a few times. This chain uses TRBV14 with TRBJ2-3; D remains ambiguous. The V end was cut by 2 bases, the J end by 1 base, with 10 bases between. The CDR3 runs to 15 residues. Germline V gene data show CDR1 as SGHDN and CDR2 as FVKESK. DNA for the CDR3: TGTGCCAGCAGCCAATTTGGGCAGCGCACAGATACGCAGTATTTT. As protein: CASSQFGQRTDTQYF.

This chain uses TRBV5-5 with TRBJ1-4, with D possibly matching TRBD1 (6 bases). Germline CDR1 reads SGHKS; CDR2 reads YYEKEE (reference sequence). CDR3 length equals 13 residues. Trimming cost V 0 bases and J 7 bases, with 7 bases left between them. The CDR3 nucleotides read TGTGCCAGCAGCTTGGAACAGGGTGAAAAACTGTTTTTT. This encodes CASSLEQGEKLFF.

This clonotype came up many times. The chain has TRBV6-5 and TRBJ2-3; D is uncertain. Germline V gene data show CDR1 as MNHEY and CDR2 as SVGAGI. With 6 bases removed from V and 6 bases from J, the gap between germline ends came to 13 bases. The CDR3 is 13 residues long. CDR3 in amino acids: CASSPRGGDTQYF. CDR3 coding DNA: TGTGCCAGCAGCCCTCGAGGTGGGGATACGCAGTATTTT.

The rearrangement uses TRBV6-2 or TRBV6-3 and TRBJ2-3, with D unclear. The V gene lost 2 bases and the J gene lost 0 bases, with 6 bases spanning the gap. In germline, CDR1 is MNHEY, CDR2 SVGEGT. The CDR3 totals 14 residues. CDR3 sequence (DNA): TGTGCCAGCAGTTACCCGAGTAGCACAGATACGCAGTATTTT. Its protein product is CASSYPSSTDTQYF.

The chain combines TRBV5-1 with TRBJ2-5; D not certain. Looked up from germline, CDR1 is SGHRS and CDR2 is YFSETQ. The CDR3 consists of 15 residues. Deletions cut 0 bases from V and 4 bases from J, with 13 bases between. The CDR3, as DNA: TGCGCCAGCAGCTTGGCCGGTGGAGTCCGAGAGACCCAGTACTTC. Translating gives CASSLAGGVRETQYF.

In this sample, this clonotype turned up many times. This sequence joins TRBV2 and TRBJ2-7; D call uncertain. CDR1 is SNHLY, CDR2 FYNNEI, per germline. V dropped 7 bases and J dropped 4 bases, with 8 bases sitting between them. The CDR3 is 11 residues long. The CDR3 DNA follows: TGTGCCAGCAAGACCTATTACGAGCAGTACTTC. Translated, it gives CASKTYYEQYF.

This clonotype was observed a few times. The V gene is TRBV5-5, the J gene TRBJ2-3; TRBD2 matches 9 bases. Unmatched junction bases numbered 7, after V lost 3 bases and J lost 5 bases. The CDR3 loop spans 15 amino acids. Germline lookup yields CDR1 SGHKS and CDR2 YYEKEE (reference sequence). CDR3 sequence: CASSSKAGGVDTQYF. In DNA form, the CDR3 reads TGTGCCAGCAGCTCGAAAGCGGGGGGAGTAGATACGCAGTATTTT.

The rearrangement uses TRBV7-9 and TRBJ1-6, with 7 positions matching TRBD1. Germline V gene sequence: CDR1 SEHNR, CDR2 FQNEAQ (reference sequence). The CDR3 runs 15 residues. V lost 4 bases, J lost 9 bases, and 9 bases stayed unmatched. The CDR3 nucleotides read TGTGCCAGCAGCTCTATAAATGACAGGGTTTCACCCCTCCACTTT. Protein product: CASSSINDRVSPLHF.

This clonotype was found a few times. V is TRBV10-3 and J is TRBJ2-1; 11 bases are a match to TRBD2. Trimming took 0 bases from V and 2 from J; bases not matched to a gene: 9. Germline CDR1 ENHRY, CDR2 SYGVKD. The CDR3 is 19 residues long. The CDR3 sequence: CAISESEGLAGGPYNEQFF. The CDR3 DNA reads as TGTGCCATCAGTGAGTCGGAGGGGCTAGCGGGGGGCCCCTACAATGAGCAGTTCTTC.

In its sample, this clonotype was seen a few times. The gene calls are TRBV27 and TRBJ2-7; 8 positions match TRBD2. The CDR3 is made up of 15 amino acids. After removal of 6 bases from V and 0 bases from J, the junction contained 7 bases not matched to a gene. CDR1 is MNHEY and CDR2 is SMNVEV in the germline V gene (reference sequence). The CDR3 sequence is CASRPGGDYSYEQYV. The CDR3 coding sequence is TGTGCCAGCAGGCCCGGGGGGGACTACTCCTACGAGCAGTACGTC.

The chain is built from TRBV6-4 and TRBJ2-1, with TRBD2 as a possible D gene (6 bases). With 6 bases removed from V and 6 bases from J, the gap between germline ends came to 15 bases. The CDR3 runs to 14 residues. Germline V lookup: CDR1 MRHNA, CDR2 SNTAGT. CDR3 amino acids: CASSPGRGANEQFF. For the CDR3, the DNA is TGTGCCAGCAGCCCCGGGAGAGGGGCCAATGAGCAGTTCTTC.

The CDR3 loop is CASSLTSLGTSTDTQYF. The CDR3 DNA follows: TGTGCCAGCAGCTTAACCTCTCTAGGGACTAGCACAGATACGCAGTATTTT. The chain links TRBV7-9 to TRBJ2-3; perhaps TRBD2 as D (6 bases). The ends were cut back, 2 bases at V and 0 bases at J, with 15 bases in the middle. Germline lookup yields CDR1 SEHNR and CDR2 FQNEAQ (reference sequence). CDR3 size: 17 residues.

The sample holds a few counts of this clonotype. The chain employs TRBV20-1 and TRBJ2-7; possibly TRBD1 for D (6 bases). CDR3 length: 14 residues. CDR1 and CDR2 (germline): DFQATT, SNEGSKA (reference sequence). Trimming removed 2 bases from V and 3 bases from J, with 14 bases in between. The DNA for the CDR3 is TGCAGTGCTAGACCCCACACAGGGAGCTACGAGCAGTACGTC. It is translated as CSARPHTGSYEQYV.

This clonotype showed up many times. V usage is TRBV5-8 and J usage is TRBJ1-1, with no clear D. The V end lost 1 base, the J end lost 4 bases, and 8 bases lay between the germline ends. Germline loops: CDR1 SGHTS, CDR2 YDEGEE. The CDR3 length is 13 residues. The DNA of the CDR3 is TGTGCCAGCAGCTTGATCCCGGGCACTGAAGCTTTCTTT. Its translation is CASSLIPGTEAFF.

CDR3 sequence (DNA): TGTGCCAGTAGCCGAGAGTGGCCGACGAACACCGGGGAGCTGTTTTTT. Its translation is CASSREWPTNTGELFF. The gene calls are TRBV19 and TRBJ2-2; no clear D gene. This CDR3 is built from 16 residues. The germline gives CDR1 LNHDA, CDR2 SQIVND (reference sequence). V was trimmed by 6 bases and J by 0 bases, leaving 14 bases between them. The full variable domain, in which reference TRBV19 and TRBJ2-2 provide the parts outside the CDR3, is DGGITQSPKYLFRKEGQNVTLSCEQNLNHDAMYWYRQDPGQGLRLIYYSQIVNDFQKGDIAEGYSVSREKKESFPLTVTSAQKNPTAFYLCASSREWPTNTGELFFGEGSRLTVL.

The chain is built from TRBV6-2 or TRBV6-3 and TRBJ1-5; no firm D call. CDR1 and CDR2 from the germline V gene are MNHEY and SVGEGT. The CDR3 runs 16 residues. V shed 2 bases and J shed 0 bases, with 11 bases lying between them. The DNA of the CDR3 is TGTGCCAGCAGTTACGGGCCGGCAGGTAGCAATCAGCCCCAGCATTTT. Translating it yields CASSYGPAGSNQPQHF.

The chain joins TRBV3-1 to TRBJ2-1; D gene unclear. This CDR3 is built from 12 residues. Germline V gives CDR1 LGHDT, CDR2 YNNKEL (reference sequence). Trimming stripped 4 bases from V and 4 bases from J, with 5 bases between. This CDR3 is CASSPHYNEQFF. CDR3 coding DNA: TGTGCCAGCAGCCCCCATTACAATGAGCAGTTCTTC.

As DNA, the CDR3 is TGTGCCACCAGCTTCCAGGAGGCTACAGATACGCAGTATTTT. Protein product: CATSFQEATDTQYF. The chain combines TRBV15 with TRBJ2-3; weak D call: TRBD2 (5 bases). The CDR3 contains 14 residues. V lost 5 bases and J 3 bases, leaving 12 bases between the germline ends. Germline CDR1 and CDR2: LNHNV and YYDKDF (reference sequence).

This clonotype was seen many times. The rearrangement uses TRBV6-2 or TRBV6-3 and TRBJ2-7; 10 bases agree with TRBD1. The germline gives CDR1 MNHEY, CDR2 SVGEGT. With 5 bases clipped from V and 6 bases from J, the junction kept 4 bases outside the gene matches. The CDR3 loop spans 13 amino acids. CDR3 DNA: TGTGCCAGCAGTCGGGACAGGGGAGTCGAGCAGTACTTC. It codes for CASSRDRGVEQYF.

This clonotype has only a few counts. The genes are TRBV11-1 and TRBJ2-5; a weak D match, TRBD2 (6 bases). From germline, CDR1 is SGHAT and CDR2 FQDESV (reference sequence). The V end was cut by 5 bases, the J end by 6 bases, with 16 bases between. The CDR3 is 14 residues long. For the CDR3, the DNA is TGTGCCAGCAGCATGGGACTGCTTACACAGACCCAGTACTTC. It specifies CASSMGLLTQTQYF.

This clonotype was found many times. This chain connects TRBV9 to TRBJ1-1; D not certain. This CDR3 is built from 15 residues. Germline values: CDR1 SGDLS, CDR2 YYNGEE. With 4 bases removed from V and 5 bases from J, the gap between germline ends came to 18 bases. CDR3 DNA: TGTGCCAGCAGCCGTTCTGGGTCGGGAGAGACTGAAGCTTTCTTT. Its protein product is CASSRSGSGETEAFF.

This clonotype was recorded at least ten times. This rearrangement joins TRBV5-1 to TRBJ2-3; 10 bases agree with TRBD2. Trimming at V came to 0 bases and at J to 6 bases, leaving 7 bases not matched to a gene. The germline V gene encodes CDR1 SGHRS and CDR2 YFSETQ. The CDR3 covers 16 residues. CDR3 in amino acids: CASSLVLAGAGDTQYF. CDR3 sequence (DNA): TGCGCCAGCAGCTTGGTTCTAGCGGGGGCCGGGGATACGCAGTATTTT. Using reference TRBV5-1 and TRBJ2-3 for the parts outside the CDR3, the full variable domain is KAGVTQTPRYLIKTRGQQVTLSCSPISGHRSVSWYQQTPGQGLQFLFEYFSETQRNKGNFPGRFSGRQFSNSRSEMNVSTLELGDSALYLCASSLVLAGAGDTQYFGPGTRLTVL.

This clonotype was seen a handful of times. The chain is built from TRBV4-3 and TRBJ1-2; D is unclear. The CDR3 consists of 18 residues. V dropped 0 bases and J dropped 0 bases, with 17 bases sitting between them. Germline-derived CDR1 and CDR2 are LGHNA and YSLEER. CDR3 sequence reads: CASSQESPRTNSNYGYTF. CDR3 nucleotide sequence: TGCGCCAGCAGCCAAGAAAGTCCCAGAACAAATTCTAACTATGGCTACACCTTC.

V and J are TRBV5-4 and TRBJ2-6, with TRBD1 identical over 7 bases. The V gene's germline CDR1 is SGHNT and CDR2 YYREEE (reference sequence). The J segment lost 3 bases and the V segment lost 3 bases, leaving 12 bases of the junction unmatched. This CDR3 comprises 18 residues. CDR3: CASSSRDRVWGGANVLTF. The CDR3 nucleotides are TGTGCCAGCAGCTCCCGGGACAGAGTTTGGGGTGGGGCCAACGTCCTGACTTTC.

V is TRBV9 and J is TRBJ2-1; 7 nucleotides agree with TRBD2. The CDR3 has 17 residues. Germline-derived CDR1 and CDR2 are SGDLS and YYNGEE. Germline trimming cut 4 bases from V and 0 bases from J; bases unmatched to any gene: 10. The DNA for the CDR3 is TGTGCCAGCAGCCTCGCGCGGGGGTCGAGCTCCTACAATGAGCAGTTCTTC. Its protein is CASSLARGSSSYNEQFF.

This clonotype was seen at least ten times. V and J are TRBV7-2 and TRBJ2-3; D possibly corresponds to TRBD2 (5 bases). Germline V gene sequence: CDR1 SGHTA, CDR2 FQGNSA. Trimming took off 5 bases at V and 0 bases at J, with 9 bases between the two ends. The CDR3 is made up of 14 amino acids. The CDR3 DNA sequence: TGTGCCAGCAGCCCGGACTCTAGCACAGATACGCAGTATTTT. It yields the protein CASSPDSSTDTQYF.